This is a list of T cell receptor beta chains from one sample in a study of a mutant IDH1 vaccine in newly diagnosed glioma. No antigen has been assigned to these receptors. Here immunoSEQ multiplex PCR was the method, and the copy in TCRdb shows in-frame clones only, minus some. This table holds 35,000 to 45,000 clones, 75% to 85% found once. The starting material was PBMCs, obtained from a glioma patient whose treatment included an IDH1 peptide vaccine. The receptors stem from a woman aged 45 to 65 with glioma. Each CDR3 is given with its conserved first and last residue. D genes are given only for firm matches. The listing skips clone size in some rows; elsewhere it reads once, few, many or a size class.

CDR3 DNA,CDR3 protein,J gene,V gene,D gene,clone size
TGTGCCAGCGTAATGAACACTGAAGCTTTCTTT,CASVMNTEAFF,TRBJ1-1,TRBV6-5,NA,NA
TGTGCCAGCAGCGTAGTGCCAGGTATGGGTGAAGCTTTCTTT,CASSVVPGMGEAFF,TRBJ1-1,TRBV9,NA,NA
TGTGCCAGCAGCTTGCTAGCGGGGGGCCTTAGCTCCTACGAGCAGTACTTC,CASSLLAGGLSSYEQYF,TRBJ2-7,TRBV7-2,TRBD2,NA
TGTGCCAGCAGACCCACCGTGGCGGCCGGGGAGCTGTTTTTT,CASRPTVAAGELFF,TRBJ2-2,TRBV27,NA,NA
TGTGCCAGCAGCGTAGGACTAGCGGCTAGCACAGATACGCAGTATTTT,CASSVGLAASTDTQYF,TRBJ2-3,TRBV9,TRBD2,NA
TGTGCCAGCTTGACAGGGTATGGCTACACCTTC,CASLTGYGYTF,TRBJ1-2,TRBV27,TRBD1,NA
TGTGCCAGTAGTATCCCTGCCTATACGCAGTATTTT,CASSIPAYTQYF,TRBJ2-3,TRBV19,NA,NA
TGCAGCGTTCCCCGCGGGGGGAAAGGAGAGACCCAGTACTTC,CSVPRGGKGETQYF,TRBJ2-5,TRBV29-1,TRBD2,once
TGTGCCAGCAGCCAAGCAGGTGAATATGGCTACACCTTC,CASSQAGEYGYTF,TRBJ1-2,TRBV4-2,NA,NA
TGCGCCAGCAGCACATGGGATACCTCTGGAAACACCATATATTTT,CASSTWDTSGNTIYF,TRBJ1-3,TRBV5-1,NA,NA
TGTGCCAGCAGCTTGGGGGGGGACCGTAGCAATCAGCCCCAGCATTTT,CASSLGGDRSNQPQHF,TRBJ1-5,TRBV5-6,NA,NA
TGTGCCAGCAGCCAAGATTGGGGCAGGGCGGACACTGAAGCTTTCTTT,CASSQDWGRADTEAFF,TRBJ1-1,TRBV4-2,NA,NA
TGTGCATACAGGGAGGACACTGAAGCTTTCTTT,CAYREDTEAFF,TRBJ1-1,TRBV30,NA,NA
TGTGCCAGCAGACAAAACGCGGCCGTGGGGCGGGAGACCCAGTACTTC,CASRQNAAVGRETQYF,TRBJ2-5,TRBV27,NA,once
TGCGCCAGCATCGGGGCGAACACTGAAGCTTTCTTT,CASIGANTEAFF,TRBJ1-1,TRBV5-1,NA,NA
TGTGCCAGCAGCCCCGGACAGGGGGCGGGAGCTTTCTTT,CASSPGQGAGAFF,TRBJ1-1,TRBV5-5,TRBD1,NA
TGTGCCAGCAGTCACGGTAGCGGGGGGAACAATGAGCAGTTCTTC,CASSHGSGGNNEQFF,TRBJ2-1,TRBV6-1,TRBD2,NA
TGCAGCGTTGCCTCAGGGCGAGGGACTGAAGCTTTCTTT,CSVASGRGTEAFF,TRBJ1-1,TRBV29-1,NA,NA
TGCAGCGCTAAGGACAGTGCCTACGAGCAGTACTTC,CSAKDSAYEQYF,TRBJ2-7,TRBV29-1,NA,NA
TGTGCCAGCAGCTTATATGCGGATAGCAATCAGCCCCAGCATTTT,CASSLYADSNQPQHF,TRBJ1-5,TRBV7-9,NA,once
TGCGCCAGCACCCGCGCGGGAGTGTACCAAGAGACCCAGTACTTC,CASTRAGVYQETQYF,TRBJ2-5,TRBV5-1,TRBD2,NA
TGTGCCAGCAGTTTCCGGGACTTGGGCTCCTACGAGCAGTACTTC,CASSFRDLGSYEQYF,TRBJ2-7,TRBV6-1,NA,NA
TGTGCCAGCAGCTTAACTCTGGGGGGCAATCAGCCCCAGCATTTT,CASSLTLGGNQPQHF,TRBJ1-5,TRBV7-2,NA,NA
TGTGCCAGCAGCGTAAGGGGACAGCTAACTAATGAAAAACTGTTTTTT,CASSVRGQLTNEKLFF,TRBJ1-4,TRBV9,TRBD1,NA
TGCGCCAGCAGCCAACGACAGGGCGTCGCTAATGAGCAGTTCTTC,CASSQRQGVANEQFF,TRBJ2-1,TRBV5-1,TRBD1,NA
TGTGCCATCAGTGATGTACAGGGTCGTAGCAATCAGCCCCAGCATTTT,CAISDVQGRSNQPQHF,TRBJ1-5,TRBV10-3,NA,NA
TGTGCCAGTAGTATGTGGGGACAGATCAATCAGCCCCAGCATTTT,CASSMWGQINQPQHF,TRBJ1-5,TRBV19,TRBD1,NA